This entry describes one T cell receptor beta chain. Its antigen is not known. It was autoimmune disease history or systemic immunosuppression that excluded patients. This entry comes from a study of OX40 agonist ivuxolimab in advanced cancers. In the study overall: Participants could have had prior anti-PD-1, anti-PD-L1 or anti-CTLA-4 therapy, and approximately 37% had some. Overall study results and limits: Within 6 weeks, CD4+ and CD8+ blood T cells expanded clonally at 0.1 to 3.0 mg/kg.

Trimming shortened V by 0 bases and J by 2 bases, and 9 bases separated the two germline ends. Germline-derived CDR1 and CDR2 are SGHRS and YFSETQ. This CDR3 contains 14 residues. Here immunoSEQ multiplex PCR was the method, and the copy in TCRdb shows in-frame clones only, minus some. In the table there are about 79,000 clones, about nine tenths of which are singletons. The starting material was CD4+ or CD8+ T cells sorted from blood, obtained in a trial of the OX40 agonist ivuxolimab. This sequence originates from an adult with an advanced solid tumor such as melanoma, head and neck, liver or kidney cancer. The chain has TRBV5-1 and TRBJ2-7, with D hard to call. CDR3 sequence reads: CASSLGTGPYEQYF. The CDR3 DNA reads TGCGCCAGCAGCTTGGGGACGGGTCCCTACGAGCAGTACTTC.